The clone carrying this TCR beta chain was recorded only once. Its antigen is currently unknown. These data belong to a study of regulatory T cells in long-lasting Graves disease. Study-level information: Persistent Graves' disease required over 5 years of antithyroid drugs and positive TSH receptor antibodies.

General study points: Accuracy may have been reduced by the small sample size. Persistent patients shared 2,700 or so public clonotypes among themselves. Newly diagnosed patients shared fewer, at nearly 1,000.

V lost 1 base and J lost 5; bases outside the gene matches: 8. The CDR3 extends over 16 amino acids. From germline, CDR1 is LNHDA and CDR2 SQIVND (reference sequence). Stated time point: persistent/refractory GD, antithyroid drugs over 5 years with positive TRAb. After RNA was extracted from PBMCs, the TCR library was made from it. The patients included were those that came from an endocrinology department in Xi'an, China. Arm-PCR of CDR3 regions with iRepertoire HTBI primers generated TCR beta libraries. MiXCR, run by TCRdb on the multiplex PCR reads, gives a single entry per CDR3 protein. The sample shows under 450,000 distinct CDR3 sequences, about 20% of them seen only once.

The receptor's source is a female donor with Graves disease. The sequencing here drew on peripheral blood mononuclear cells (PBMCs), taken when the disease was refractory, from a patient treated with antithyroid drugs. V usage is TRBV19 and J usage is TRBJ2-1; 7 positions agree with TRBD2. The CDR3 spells CASSIGPGLGDNEQFF. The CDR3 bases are TGTGCCAGTAGTATAGGTCCCGGACTAGGCGACAATGAGCAGTTCTTC.